The 10 T cell receptor beta chains presented below share a single source sample, sequenced in a study of T cell responses to AZD1222 COVID-19 vaccine. This table comes from immunoSEQ multiplex PCR, and its TCRdb copy is limited to in-frame clones, with some not included. The top ten clones hold approximately 20% of a sample with about 150,000 clones, around 90% of them seen once. Material: peripheral blood, obtained on day 0 of AZD1222 vaccination. The receptors come from an adult in good health.

The J gene is TRBJ1-1, the V gene TRBV12-3 or TRBV12-4; tentative D call: TRBD1 (5 bases). The CDR3 totals 13 residues. Trimming removed 0 bases at V and 9 bases at J, with 11 bases between. The CDR3 loop is CASSLATDTKAFF. The CDR3 DNA sequence: TGTGCCAGCAGTTTAGCGACGGACACAAAAGCTTTCTTT.

Only a few counts were recorded for this clone. The chain has TRBV5-1 and TRBJ2-7, with TRBD1 matching 7 bases. Germline CDR1 reads SGHRS; CDR2 reads YFSETQ. The J segment lost 1 base and the V segment lost 4 bases, leaving 5 bases of the junction unmatched. CDR3 length: 14 amino acids. The CDR3 here is CASSNRDSSYEQYF. DNA for the CDR3: TGCGCCAGCAGCAACCGGGACAGTTCCTACGAGCAGTACTTC.

This clone was detected a few times. The chain is built from TRBV5-4 and TRBJ1-6; D is undetermined. Germline-derived CDR1 and CDR2 are SGHNT and YYREEE (reference sequence). Trimming stripped 4 bases from V and 10 bases from J, with 9 bases between. The CDR3 is 12 residues long. The CDR3 loop reads CASSAGGSPLHF. In DNA, the CDR3 is TGTGCCAGCAGCGCGGGTGGGTCACCCCTCCACTTT.

The chain employs TRBV5-1 and TRBJ1-6, with D perhaps matching TRBD1 (5 bases). From germline, CDR1 is SGHRS and CDR2 YFSETQ. Trimming cost V 4 bases and J 8 bases, with 13 bases left between them. The CDR3 sequence is 14 residues long. CDR3 bases: TGCGCCAGCAGCAACGCAGGGTTCGATTCACCCCTCCACTTT. Translating it yields CASSNAGFDSPLHF.

The V gene is TRBV4-3, the J gene TRBJ1-2; 10 bases align to TRBD1. The CDR3 totals 15 residues. Germline values: CDR1 LGHNA, CDR2 YSLEER. J lost 7 bases, V lost 3 bases, and 8 bases had no gene match. In DNA form, the CDR3 reads TGCGCCAGCAGCCAGGGGGACAGGGGTAGCGGTGGCTACACCTTC. This sequence encodes CASSQGDRGSGGYTF.

The CDR3 sequence: CASDGEYSAEAFF. DNA of the CDR3: TGTGCCAGCGACGGGGAATATTCCGCTGAAGCTTTCTTT. The V gene is TRBV28, the J gene TRBJ1-1, with D uncertain. Germline loops: CDR1 MDHEN, CDR2 SYDVKM. CDR3 length: 13 amino acids. Between the trimmed V and J ends, which lost 8 bases and 6 bases, there was a span of 16 bases.

This clone has a handful of counts. The CDR3 region is CASSKTGLRCGELFF. The CDR3 DNA sequence: TGTGCCAGCAGCAAAACAGGGTTACGGTGCGGGGAGCTGTTTTTT. This chain joins TRBV21-1 and TRBJ2-2; the table's D gene call, TRBD1, was not cross checked with the DNA. TRBV21-1 is given as a pseudogene. The CDR3 length is 15 residues.

This sequence joins TRBV6-1 and TRBJ1-2; possible D gene TRBD1, 6 bases. CDR3 size: 15 residues. Germline assignment: CDR1 MNHNS and CDR2 SASEGT. V lost 2 bases and J 3 bases, leaving 13 bases between the germline ends. This CDR3 is CASSEKGQSYYGYTF. In DNA, the CDR3 is TGTGCCAGCAGTGAAAAAGGACAGAGCTACTATGGCTACACCTTC.

The chain combines TRBV12-5 with TRBJ2-1; D could derive from TRBD1 or TRBD2 (5 bases each). Germline CDR1 LGHNT, CDR2 FRNRAP. Between the trimmed V and J ends, which lost 5 bases and 10 bases, there was a span of 9 bases. The CDR3 is 11 residues long. The CDR3 is CASGHRDEQFF. As DNA, the CDR3 is TGTGCTAGTGGTCACCGGGACGAGCAGTTCTTC.

This chain uses TRBV5-1 with TRBJ1-4; D gene uncertain. The germline gives CDR1 SGHRS, CDR2 YFSETQ. The CDR3 covers 16 residues. Trimming shortened V by 0 bases and J by 7 bases, and 16 bases separated the two germline ends. CDR3 sequence reads: CASSLGPNGSGEKLFF. The DNA for the CDR3 is TGCGCCAGCAGCTTGGGCCCTAACGGGAGCGGTGAAAAACTGTTTTTT.